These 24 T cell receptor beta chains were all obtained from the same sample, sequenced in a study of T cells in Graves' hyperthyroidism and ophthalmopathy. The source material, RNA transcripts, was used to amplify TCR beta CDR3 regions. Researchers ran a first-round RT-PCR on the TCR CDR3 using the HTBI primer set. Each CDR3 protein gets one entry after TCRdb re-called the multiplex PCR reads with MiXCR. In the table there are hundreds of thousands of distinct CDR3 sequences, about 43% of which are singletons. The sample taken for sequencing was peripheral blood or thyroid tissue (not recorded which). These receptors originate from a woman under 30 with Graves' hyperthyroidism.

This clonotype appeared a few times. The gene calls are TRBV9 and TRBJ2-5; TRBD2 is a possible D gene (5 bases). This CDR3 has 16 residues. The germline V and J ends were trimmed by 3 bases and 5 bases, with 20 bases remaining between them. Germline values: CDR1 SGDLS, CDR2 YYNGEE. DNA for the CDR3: TGTGCCAGCAGCGACCCCCGAGGACTGCCCGGGGAGACCCAGTACTTC. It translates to CASSDPRGLPGETQYF.

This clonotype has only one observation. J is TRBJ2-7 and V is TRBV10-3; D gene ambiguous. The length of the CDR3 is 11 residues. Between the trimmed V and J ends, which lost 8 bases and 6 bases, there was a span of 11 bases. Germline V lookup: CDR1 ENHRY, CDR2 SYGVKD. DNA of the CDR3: TGTGCCATCGCCGCCCAAGGCGAGCAGTACTTC. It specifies CAIAAQGEQYF.

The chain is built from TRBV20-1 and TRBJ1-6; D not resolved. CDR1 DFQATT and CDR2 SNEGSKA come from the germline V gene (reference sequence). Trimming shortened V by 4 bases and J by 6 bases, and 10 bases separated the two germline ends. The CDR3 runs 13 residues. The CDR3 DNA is TGCAGTGCTACCATGCAGAGTAATTCACCCCTCCACTTT. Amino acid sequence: CSATMQSNSPLHF.

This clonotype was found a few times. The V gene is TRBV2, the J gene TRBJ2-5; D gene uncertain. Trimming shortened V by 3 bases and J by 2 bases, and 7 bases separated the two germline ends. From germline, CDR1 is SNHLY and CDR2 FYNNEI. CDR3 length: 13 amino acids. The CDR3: CASSEGFQETQYF. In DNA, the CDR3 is TGTGCCAGCAGTGAGGGATTTCAAGAGACCCAGTACTTC.

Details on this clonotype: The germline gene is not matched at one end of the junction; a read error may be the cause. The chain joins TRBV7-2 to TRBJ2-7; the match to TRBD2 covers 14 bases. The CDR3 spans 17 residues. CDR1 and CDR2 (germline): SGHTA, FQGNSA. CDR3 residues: CAGSSRLAGGPRGEQYF. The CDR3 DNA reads TGTGCCGGCAGCTCGAGACTAGCGGGAGGGCCCAGGGGCGAGCAGTACTTC.

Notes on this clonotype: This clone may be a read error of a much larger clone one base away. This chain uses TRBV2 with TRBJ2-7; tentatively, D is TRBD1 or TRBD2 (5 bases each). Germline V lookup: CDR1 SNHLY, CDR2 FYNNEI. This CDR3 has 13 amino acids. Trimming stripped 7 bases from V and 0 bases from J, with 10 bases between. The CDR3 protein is CASTRGSSYEQYF. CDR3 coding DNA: TGTGCCAGCACTCGGGGCTCCTCCTACGAGCAGTACTTC.

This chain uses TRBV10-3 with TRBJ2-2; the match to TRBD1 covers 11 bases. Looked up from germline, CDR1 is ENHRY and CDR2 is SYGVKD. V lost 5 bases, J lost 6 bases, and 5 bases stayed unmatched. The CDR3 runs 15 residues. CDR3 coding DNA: TGTGCCATCAGTAAGGGACAGGGGGAGTCCGGGGAGCTGTTTTTT. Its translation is CAISKGQGESGELFF.

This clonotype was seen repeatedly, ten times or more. CDR3 amino acids: CASSLSRVQETQYF. The CDR3 DNA is TGTGCCAGCAGCTTAAGCAGGGTCCAAGAGACCCAGTACTTC. The V gene is TRBV7-8, the J gene TRBJ2-5, with D tentatively TRBD1 (5 bases). Germline CDR1 and CDR2: SGHVS and FQNEAQ. Trimming shortened V by 2 bases and J by 1 base, and 8 bases separated the two germline ends. The CDR3 totals 14 residues.

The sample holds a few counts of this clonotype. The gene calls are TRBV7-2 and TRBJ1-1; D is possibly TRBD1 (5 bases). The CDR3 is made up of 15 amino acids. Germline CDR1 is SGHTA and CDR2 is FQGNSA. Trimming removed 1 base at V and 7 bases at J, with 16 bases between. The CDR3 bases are TGTGCCAGCAGCTTAGATTGGGGGGGGGGAATTGAAGCTTTCTTT. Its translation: CASSLDWGGGIEAFF. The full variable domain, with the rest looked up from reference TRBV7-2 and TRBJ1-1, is GAGVSQSPSNKVTEKGKDVELRCDPISGHTALYWYRQSLGQGLEFLIYFQGNSAPDKSGLPSDRFSAERTGGSVSTLTIQRTQQEDSAVYLCASSLDWGGGIEAFFGQGTRLTVV.

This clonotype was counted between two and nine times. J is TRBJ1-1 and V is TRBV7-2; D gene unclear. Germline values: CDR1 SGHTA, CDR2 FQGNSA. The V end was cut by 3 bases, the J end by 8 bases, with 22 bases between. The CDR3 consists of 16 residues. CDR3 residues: CASSLKVAALIPEAFF. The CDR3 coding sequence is TGTGCCAGCAGCTTGAAAGTGGCGGCTCTGATACCAGAAGCTTTCTTT.

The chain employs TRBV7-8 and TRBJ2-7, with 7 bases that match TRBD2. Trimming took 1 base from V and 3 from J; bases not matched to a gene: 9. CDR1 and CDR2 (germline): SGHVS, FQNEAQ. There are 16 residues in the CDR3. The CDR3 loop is CASSLEGLAASYEQYF. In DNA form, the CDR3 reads TGTGCCAGCAGCTTAGAAGGGCTAGCGGCAAGCTACGAGCAGTACTTC.

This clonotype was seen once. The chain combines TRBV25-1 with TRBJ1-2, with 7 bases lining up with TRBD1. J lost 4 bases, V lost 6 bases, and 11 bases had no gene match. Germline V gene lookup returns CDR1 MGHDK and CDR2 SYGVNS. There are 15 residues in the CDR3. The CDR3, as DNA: TGTGCCAGCAGAGCTTACAGGGGTAAACGCTATGGCTACACCTTC. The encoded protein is CASRAYRGKRYGYTF.

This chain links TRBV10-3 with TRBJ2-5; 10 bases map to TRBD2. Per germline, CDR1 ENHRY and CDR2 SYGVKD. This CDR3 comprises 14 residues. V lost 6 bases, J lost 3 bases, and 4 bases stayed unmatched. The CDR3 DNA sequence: TGTGCCATCAGGGGGACTAGCGTAGAAGAGACCCAGTACTTC. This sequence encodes CAIRGTSVEETQYF.

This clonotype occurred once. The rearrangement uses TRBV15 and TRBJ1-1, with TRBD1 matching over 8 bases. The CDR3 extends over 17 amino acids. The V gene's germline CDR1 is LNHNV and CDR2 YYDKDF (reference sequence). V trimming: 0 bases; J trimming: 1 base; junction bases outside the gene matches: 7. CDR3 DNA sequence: TGTGCCACCAGCAGAGATGGGGCAGGGGGCACGAACACTGAAGCTTTCTTT. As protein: CATSRDGAGGTNTEAFF.

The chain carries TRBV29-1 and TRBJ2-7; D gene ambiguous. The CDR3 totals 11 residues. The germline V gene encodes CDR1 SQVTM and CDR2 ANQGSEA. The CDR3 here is CSAGSSYEQYF. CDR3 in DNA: TGCAGTGCTGGCAGCTCCTACGAGCAGTACTTC.

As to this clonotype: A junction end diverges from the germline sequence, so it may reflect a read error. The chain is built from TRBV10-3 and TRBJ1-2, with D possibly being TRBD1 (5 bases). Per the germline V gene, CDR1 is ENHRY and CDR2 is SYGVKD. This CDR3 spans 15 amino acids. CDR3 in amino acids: CASSYSGRDNYGYTF. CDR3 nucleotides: TGTGCCAGCAGTTACTCCGGGAGGGACAACTATGGCTACACCTTC.

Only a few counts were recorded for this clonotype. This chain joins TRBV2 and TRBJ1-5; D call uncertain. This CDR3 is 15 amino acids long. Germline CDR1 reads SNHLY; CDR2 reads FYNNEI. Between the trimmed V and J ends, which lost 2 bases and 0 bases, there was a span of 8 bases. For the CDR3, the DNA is TGTGCCAGCAGTGAACAGGATTATAGCAATCAGCCCCAGCATTTT. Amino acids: CASSEQDYSNQPQHF.

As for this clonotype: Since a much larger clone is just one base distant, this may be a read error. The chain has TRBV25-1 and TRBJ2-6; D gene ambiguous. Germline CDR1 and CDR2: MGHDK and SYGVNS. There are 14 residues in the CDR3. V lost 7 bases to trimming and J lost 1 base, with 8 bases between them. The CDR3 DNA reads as TGTGCCAGCACTGGCTCTTCTGGGGCCAACGTCCTGACTTTC. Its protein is CASTGSSGANVLTF.

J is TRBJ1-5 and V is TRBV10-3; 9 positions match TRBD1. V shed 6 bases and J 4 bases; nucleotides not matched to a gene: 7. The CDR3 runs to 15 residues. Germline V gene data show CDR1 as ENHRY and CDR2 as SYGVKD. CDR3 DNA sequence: TGTGCCATCAGCGGACAGGGGACGTTGAATCAGCCCCAGCATTTT. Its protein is CAISGQGTLNQPQHF.

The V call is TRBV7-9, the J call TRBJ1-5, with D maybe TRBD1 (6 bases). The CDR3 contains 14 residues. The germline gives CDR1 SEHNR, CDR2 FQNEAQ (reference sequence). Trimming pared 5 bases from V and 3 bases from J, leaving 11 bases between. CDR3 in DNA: TGTGCCAGCAGCAACACGGGGGCCAATCAGCCCCAGCATTTT. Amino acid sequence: CASSNTGANQPQHF.

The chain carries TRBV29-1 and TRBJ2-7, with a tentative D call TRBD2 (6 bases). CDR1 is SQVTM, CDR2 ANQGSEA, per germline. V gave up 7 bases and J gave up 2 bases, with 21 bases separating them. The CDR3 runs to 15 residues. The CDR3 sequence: CSAGRASAPAYEQYF. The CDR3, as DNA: TGCAGCGCCGGGCGGGCTAGCGCCCCGGCCTACGAGCAGTACTTC.

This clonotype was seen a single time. As DNA, the CDR3 is TGTGCCAGCAGTGAATTGGTGGAAGTTAACTATGGCTACACCTTC. This gives the protein CASSELVEVNYGYTF. The chain carries TRBV25-1 and TRBJ1-2; no definite D call. The CDR3 is 15 amino acids. V gave up 1 base and J gave up 1 base, with 10 bases separating them. The germline CDR1 and CDR2 sequences are MGHDK and SYGVNS.

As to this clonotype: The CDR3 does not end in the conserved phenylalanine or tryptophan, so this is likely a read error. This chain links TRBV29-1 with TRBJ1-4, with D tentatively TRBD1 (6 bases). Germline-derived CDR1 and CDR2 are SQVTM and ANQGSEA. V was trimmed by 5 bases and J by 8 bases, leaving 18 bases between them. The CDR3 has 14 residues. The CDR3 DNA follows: TGCAGCGTTCCAAACGGGGGGGCCGGGGAAAAACTGTTTTCT. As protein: CSVPNGGAGEKLFS.

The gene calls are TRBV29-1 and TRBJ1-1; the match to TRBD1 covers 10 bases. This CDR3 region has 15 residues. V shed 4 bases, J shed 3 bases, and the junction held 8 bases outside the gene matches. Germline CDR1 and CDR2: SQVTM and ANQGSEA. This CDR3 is CSVGQRTGGYTEAFF. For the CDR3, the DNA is TGCAGCGTTGGACAAAGGACAGGGGGATACACTGAAGCTTTCTTT.